This TCR beta chain was sequenced during a study of blood T cell repertoires in COVID-19. Donors were grouped by their self-reported clinical history. As concerns this clone: Compared with germline, one end of the junction differs, possibly owing to a read error.

Study processing details: By means of reference gene primer amplification, nucleated cell counts were estimated. Measured with immunoSEQ multiplex PCR; TCRdb has only the in-frame clones, and not every one. V and J calls and clone size are copied from that table; D and trimming were computed from the DNA. In the table there are approximately 240,000 clones, approximately 83% of which are singletons. Germline loops: CDR1 SGHTA, CDR2 FQGNSA. The CDR3 length is 14 residues. This rearrangement joins TRBV7-2 to TRBJ1-1; TRBD1 matches at 7 bases. Material: PBMCs or T cells enriched from blood (not recorded which). The source of this sequence is a woman aged 40 to 50 with acute COVID-19. CDR3 loop: CATSIGRGYTEAFF. CDR3 in DNA: TGTGCCACCAGCATCGGCAGGGGGTACACTGAAGCTTTCTTT.